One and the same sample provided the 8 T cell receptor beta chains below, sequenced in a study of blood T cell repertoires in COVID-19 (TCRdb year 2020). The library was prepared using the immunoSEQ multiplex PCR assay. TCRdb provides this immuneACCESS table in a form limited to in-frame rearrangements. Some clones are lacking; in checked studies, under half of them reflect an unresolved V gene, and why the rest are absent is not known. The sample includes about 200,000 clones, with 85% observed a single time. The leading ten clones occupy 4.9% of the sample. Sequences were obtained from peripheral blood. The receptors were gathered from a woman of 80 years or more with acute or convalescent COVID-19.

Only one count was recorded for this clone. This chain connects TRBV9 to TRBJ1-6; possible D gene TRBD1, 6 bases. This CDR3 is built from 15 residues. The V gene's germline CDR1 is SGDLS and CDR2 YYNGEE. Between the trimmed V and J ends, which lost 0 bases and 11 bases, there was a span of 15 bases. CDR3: CASSVDDRTGPPLHF. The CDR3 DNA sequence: TGTGCCAGCAGCGTAGACGACAGGACGGGCCCACCCCTCCACTTT. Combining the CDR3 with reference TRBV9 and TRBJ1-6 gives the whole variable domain DSGVTQTPKHLITATGQRVTLRCSPRSGDLSVYWYQQSLDQGLQFLIQYYNGEERAKGNILERFSAQQFPDLHSELNLSSLELGDSALYFCASSVDDRTGPPLHFGNGTRLTVT.

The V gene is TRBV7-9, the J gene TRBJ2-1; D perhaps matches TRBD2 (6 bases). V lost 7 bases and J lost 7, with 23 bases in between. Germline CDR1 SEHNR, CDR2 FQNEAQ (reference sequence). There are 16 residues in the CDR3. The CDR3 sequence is CASIRSGGAMRNEQFF. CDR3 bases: TGTGCCAGCATCCGTTCAGGAGGGGCGATGCGGAATGAGCAGTTCTTC.

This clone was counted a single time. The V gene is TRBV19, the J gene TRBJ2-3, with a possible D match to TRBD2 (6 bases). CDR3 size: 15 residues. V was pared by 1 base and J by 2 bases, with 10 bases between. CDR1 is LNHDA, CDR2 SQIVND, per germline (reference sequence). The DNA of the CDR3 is TGTGCCAGTAGTATAGGGGGGGTAAACACAGATACGCAGTATTTT. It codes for CASSIGGVNTDTQYF.

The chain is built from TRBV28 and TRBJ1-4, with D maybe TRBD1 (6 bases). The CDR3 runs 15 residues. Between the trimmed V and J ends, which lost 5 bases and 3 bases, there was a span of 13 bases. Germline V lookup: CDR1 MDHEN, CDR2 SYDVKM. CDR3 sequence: CASSPGGRPNEKLFF. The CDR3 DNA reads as TGTGCCAGCAGTCCCGGGGGGCGCCCTAATGAAAAACTGTTTTTT.

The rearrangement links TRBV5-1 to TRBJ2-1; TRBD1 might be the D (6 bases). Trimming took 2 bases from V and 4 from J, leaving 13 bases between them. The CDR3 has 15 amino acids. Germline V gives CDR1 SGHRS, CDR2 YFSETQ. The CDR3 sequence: CASSFGGGAYNEQFF. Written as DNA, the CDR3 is TGCGCCAGCAGCTTTGGGGGCGGAGCTTACAATGAGCAGTTCTTC.

CDR3 sequence (DNA): TGTGCCAGCAGCTCCGCGTTAACAGGGGGTCCCACCGGGGAGCTGTTTTTT. Protein sequence: CASSSALTGGPTGELFF. The chain joins TRBV5-8 to TRBJ2-2; 8 positions match TRBD1. V trimming: 3 bases; J trimming: 4 bases; junction bases outside the gene matches: 11. The CDR3 spans 17 residues. The germline V gene encodes CDR1 SGHTS and CDR2 YDEGEE.

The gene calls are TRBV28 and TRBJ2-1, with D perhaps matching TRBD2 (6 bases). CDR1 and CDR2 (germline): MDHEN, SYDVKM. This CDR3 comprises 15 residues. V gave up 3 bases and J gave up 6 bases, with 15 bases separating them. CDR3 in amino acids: CASSLGGEKGNEQFF. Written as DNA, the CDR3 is TGTGCCAGCAGTTTGGGGGGAGAGAAGGGCAATGAGCAGTTCTTC.

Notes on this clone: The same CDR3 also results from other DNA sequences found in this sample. As DNA, the CDR3 is TGTGCCAGCAGCTTAGATCGGGAGACCCAGTACTTC. It translates to CASSLDRETQYF. The J gene is TRBJ2-5, the V gene TRBV7-2; D unresolved. The CDR3 covers 12 residues. Germline CDR1 SGHTA, CDR2 FQGNSA. V gave up 1 base and J gave up 5 bases, with 5 bases separating them.